These 18 T cell receptor beta chains were all obtained from the same sample, sequenced in a study of cytomegalovirus exposure and HLA in healthy donors. The PCR used 60 Vbeta and 13 Jbeta primers. This table comes from immunoSEQ multiplex PCR, and its TCRdb copy is limited to in-frame clones, with some not included. The table includes about 71,000 clones, 65% to 75% detected once. Sequencing was done on a sample of PBMCs. These receptors came from a man in his forties in good health and CMV-seropositive.

The gene calls are TRBV7-2 and TRBJ2-7; 8 bases match TRBD1. This CDR3 has 15 residues. Germline loops: CDR1 SGHTA, CDR2 FQGNSA. V lost 6 bases, J lost 1 base, and 8 bases stayed unmatched. Here the CDR3 DNA reads TGTGCCAGCAGATTCGACAGGGGAGTTTCCTACGAGCAGTACTTC. Translating it yields CASRFDRGVSYEQYF.

J is TRBJ2-3 and V is TRBV14; D might be TRBD2 (5 bases). The CDR3 is 17 amino acids. The V and J ends lost 0 bases and 0 bases respectively, with 13 bases between them. CDR1 is SGHDN, CDR2 FVKESK, per germline. The chain's CDR3 is CASSQETGSASTDTQYF. The CDR3 nucleotides are TGTGCCAGCAGCCAAGAAACGGGGAGTGCTAGCACAGATACGCAGTATTTT.

The CDR3: CSVEWAGRRYEQYF. The CDR3 nucleotides read TGCAGCGTTGAATGGGCAGGGCGTAGGTACGAGCAGTACTTC. This chain joins TRBV29-1 and TRBJ2-7, with D maybe TRBD1 (5 bases). Trimming took off 2 bases at V and 4 bases at J, with 15 bases between the two ends. The CDR3 contains 14 residues. In germline, CDR1 is SQVTM, CDR2 ANQGSEA.

The chain uses TRBV9 and TRBJ1-1, with D unresolved. The CDR3 loop spans 13 amino acids. CDR1 is SGDLS, CDR2 YYNGEE, per germline. Trimming pared 0 bases from V and 3 bases from J, leaving 6 bases between. CDR3: CASSVEGDTEAFF. In DNA, the CDR3 is TGTGCCAGCAGCGTAGAAGGAGACACTGAAGCTTTCTTT.

The rearrangement joins TRBV5-4 to TRBJ2-7; TRBD1 aligns across 8 bases. Losses at the gene ends were 3 bases for V and 3 bases for J; bases not matched to a gene: 5. From germline, CDR1 is SGHNT and CDR2 YYREEE (reference sequence). CDR3 size: 14 residues. The CDR3 DNA sequence: TGTGCCAGCAGCTGGGCAGGGGGCTACTACGAGCAGTACTTC. This encodes CASSWAGGYYEQYF. Looking up the rest from reference TRBV5-4 and TRBJ2-7 gives the full variable domain: ETGVTQSPTHLIKTRGQQVTLRCSSQSGHNTVSWYQQALGQGPQFIFQYYREEENGRGNFPPRFSGLQFPNYSSELNVNALELDDSALYLCASSWAGGYYEQYFGPGTRLTVT.

The genes are TRBV19 and TRBJ1-5, with TRBD1 matching 7 bases. Germline V gene sequence: CDR1 LNHDA, CDR2 SQIVND (reference sequence). V lost 6 bases to trimming and J lost 8 bases; unmatched junction nucleotides: 7. The CDR3 sequence is 13 residues long. The CDR3 is CASSQGVTEPQHF. In nucleotides, the CDR3 is TGTGCCAGTAGCCAGGGGGTAACGGAGCCCCAGCATTTT.

The rearrangement joins TRBV19 to TRBJ1-5; TRBD1 might be the D (5 bases). CDR1 and CDR2 (germline): LNHDA, SQIVND (reference sequence). Between the trimmed V and J ends, which lost 2 bases and 0 bases, there was a span of 11 bases. The CDR3 contains 16 residues. The CDR3 region is CASSISGVFSNQPQHF. The DNA for the CDR3 is TGTGCCAGTAGTATATCGGGGGTCTTTAGCAATCAGCCCCAGCATTTT.

This clone was counted only a few times. The CDR3 reads CASSLESGYTEAFF. CDR3 nucleotide sequence: TGTGCCAGCAGCTTGGAGTCAGGGTACACTGAAGCTTTCTTT. The V call is TRBV5-4, the J call TRBJ1-1; a weak D match, TRBD1 (5 bases). Per the germline V gene, CDR1 is SGHNT and CDR2 is YYREEE (reference sequence). The CDR3 contains 14 residues. Trimming took 0 bases from V and 3 from J, leaving 9 bases between them.

The V and J genes are TRBV7-2 and TRBJ2-5; D might be TRBD1 (5 bases). CDR1 is SGHTA, CDR2 FQGNSA, per germline. The CDR3 consists of 14 residues. Trimming stripped 4 bases from V and 4 bases from J, with 13 bases between. CDR3 nucleotides: TGTGCCAGCAGCTCTCAGGGTGGTGGAGAGACCCAGTACTTC. The encoded protein is CASSSQGGGETQYF.

This clone was seen only a few times. V usage is TRBV6-1 and J usage is TRBJ2-1; 12 nucleotides line up with TRBD2. The CDR3 is 14 residues long. J lost 4 bases, V lost 7 bases, and 2 bases had no gene match. Germline V gene lookup returns CDR1 MNHNS and CDR2 SASEGT. CDR3 in amino acids: CASNLAGGYNEQFF. CDR3 bases: TGTGCCAGCAACCTAGCGGGAGGGTACAATGAGCAGTTCTTC.

The V and J genes are TRBV19 and TRBJ2-4; 7 nucleotides align to TRBD1. Unmatched junction bases numbered 5, after V lost 4 bases and J lost 2 bases. The CDR3 length is 15 residues. The germline V gene has CDR1 LNHDA and CDR2 SQIVND (reference sequence). CDR3 sequence reads: CASSNQGEPKNIQYF. CDR3 in DNA: TGTGCCAGTAGTAACCAGGGGGAGCCCAAAAACATTCAGTACTTC.

The gene calls are TRBV5-1 and TRBJ1-5, with a tentative D call TRBD1 (5 bases). With 4 bases removed from V and 0 bases from J, the gap between germline ends came to 11 bases. This CDR3 contains 15 residues. The germline gives CDR1 SGHRS, CDR2 YFSETQ. The CDR3 reads CASSADSNSNQPQHF. The CDR3 DNA is TGCGCCAGCAGCGCCGACAGCAATAGCAATCAGCCCCAGCATTTT. The complete variable domain, with remaining parts taken from reference TRBV5-1 and TRBJ1-5, reads KAGVTQTPRYLIKTRGQQVTLSCSPISGHRSVSWYQQTPGQGLQFLFEYFSETQRNKGNFPGRFSGRQFSNSRSEMNVSTLELGDSALYLCASSADSNSNQPQHFGDGTRLSIL.

The chain recombines TRBV4-2 with TRBJ1-1; 8 nucleotides align to TRBD1. Germline CDR1 reads LGHNA; CDR2 reads YNFKEQ. After removal of 5 bases from V and 4 bases from J, the junction contained 0 bases not matched to a gene. This CDR3 is built from 12 residues. The CDR3 DNA reads TGTGCCAGCAGCACAGGGGGCACTGAAGCTTTCTTT. As protein: CASSTGGTEAFF.

V usage is TRBV5-1 and J usage is TRBJ2-6; the D gene is possibly TRBD1 (5 bases). CDR1 is SGHRS, CDR2 YFSETQ, per germline. The CDR3 is 17 amino acids. Trimming pared 4 bases from V and 0 bases from J, leaving 14 bases between. The chain's CDR3 is CASSPPGFYSGANVLTF. The CDR3 coding sequence is TGCGCCAGCAGCCCCCCAGGGTTCTACTCTGGGGCCAACGTCCTGACTTTC.

This clone was observed once. The rearrangement joins TRBV28 to TRBJ1-1, with D uncertain. CDR1 is MDHEN, CDR2 SYDVKM, per germline. The V gene lost 0 bases and the J gene lost 0 bases, with 8 bases spanning the gap. The CDR3 is made up of 15 amino acids. This chain's CDR3 is CASSLWTAVNTEAFF. The CDR3 region has the DNA TGTGCCAGCAGTTTATGGACGGCGGTGAACACTGAAGCTTTCTTT.

The V call is TRBV6-5, the J call TRBJ1-1; maybe TRBD1 (5 bases). The germline V and J ends were trimmed by 0 bases and 5 bases, with 10 bases remaining between them. This CDR3 has 14 amino acids. Germline assignment: CDR1 MNHEY and CDR2 SVGAGI. CDR3 loop: CASSYSEGRTEAFF. CDR3 nucleotides: TGTGCCAGCAGTTACTCGGAGGGGAGGACTGAAGCTTTCTTT.

The chain employs TRBV25-1 and TRBJ2-7, with 8 bases aligning to TRBD1. There are 13 residues in the CDR3. The trim removed 5 bases at V and 4 bases at J, leaving 4 bases unmatched. Germline CDR1 is MGHDK and CDR2 is SYGVNS. The CDR3 loop reads CASSKTGEYEQYF. DNA of the CDR3: TGTGCCAGCAGTAAGACAGGGGAGTACGAGCAGTACTTC.

The chain couples TRBV7-9 to TRBJ2-2, with a possible D match to TRBD1 (5 bases). CDR3 length: 16 residues. CDR1 and CDR2 from the germline V gene are SEHNR and FQNEAQ (reference sequence). V shed 5 bases and J shed 3 bases, with 16 bases lying between them. Written as DNA, the CDR3 is TGTGCCAGCAGCCCCCAGGGTCTGGTCGACACCGGGGAGCTGTTTTTT. Translation: CASSPQGLVDTGELFF.